This T cell receptor beta chain came from a study of shared clonotypes between healthy human individuals. Measured with immunoSEQ multiplex PCR; TCRdb has only the in-frame clones, and not every one. The sample contains approximately 500,000 clones, 90% to 96% of which appear only once. Germline V gene data show CDR1 as SNHLY and CDR2 as FYNNEI. Trimming cost V 6 bases and J 10 bases, with 14 bases left between them. The CDR3 contains 12 residues. Study outcomes and limitations: Tissue TCR repertoires likely differ from these blood-only repertoires. A reduction in generation probabilities was seen for non-shared clonotypes relative to those shared by all four donors.

With regard to this clone: What it binds is not known.

The gene calls are TRBV2 and TRBJ2-3; TRBD2 is a possible D gene (6 bases). This receptor was obtained from a woman aged 25 to 39 in good health. The sequenced sample was naive CD4+ T cells sorted from blood. The subset denotes: CD45RA+ positively selected. The DNA for the CDR3 is TGTGCCAGCAGCGGAGGGTTCAAAGCGCAGTATTTT. As protein: CASSGGFKAQYF.